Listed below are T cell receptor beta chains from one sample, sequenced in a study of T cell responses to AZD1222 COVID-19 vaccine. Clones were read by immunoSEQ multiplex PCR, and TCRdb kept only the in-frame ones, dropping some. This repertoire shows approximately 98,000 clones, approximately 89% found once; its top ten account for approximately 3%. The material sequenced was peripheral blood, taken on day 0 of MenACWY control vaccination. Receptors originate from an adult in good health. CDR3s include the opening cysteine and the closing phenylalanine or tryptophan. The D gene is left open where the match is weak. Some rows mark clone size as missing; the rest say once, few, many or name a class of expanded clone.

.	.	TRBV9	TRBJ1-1	CASSEGLGLNTEAFF	TGTGCCAGCAGCGAGGGTTTGGGGCTGAACACTGAAGCTTTCTTT
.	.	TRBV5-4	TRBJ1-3	CASSLQGTNTIYF	TGTGCCAGCAGCTTACAGGGTACAAACACCATATATTTT
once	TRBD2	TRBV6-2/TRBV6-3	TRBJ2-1	CASSQTSGAGNNEQFF	TGTGCCAGCAGTCAAACTAGCGGGGCGGGGAACAATGAGCAGTTCTTC
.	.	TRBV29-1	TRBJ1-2	CSVGSGEGYTF	TGCAGCGTCGGGTCCGGCGAGGGCTACACCTTC
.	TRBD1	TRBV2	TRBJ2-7	CASSPGQGAYEQYF	TGTGCCAGCAGCCCGGGACAGGGGGCTTACGAGCAGTACTTC
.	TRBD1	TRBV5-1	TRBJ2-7	CASSAVGQSATSYEQYF	TGCGCCAGCAGCGCAGTGGGACAGTCGGCTACATCCTACGAGCAGTACTTC
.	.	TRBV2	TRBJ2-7	CASREGTGVPYEQYF	TGTGCCAGCAGGGAAGGGACGGGGGTCCCCTACGAGCAGTACTTC
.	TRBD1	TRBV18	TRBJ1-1	CASSPRTGENTEAFF	TGTGCCAGCTCACCTCGGACAGGGGAGAACACTGAAGCTTTCTTT
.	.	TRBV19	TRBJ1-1	CASAPGTGPNTEAFF	TGTGCCAGCGCGCCAGGGACGGGACCGAACACTGAAGCTTTCTTT
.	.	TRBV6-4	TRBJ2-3	CASSVTLNLGAPTDTQYF	TGTGCCAGCAGTGTGACTTTGAATCTTGGTGCTCCCACAGATACGCAGTATTTT
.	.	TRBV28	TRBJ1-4	CASSEGTATNEKLFF	TGTGCCAGCAGTGAGGGGACGGCAACTAATGAAAAACTGTTTTTT
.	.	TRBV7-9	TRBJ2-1	CASSPLHPNEQFF	TGTGCCAGCAGCCCCCTCCATCCCAATGAGCAGTTCTTC
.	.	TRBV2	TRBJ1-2	CASREDSYGYTF	TGTGCCAGCAGGGAGGACAGCTATGGCTACACCTTC
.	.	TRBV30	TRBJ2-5	CAWSGGETQYF	TGTGCCTGGAGTGGCGGCGAGACCCAGTACTTC
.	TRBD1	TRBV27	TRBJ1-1	CASSFGTGGSETEAFF	TGTGCCAGCAGTTTTGGGACAGGGGGGTCCGAGACTGAAGCTTTCTTT
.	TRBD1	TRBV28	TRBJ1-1	CASSAQGGTEAFF	TGTGCCAGCAGTGCACAGGGGGGTACTGAAGCTTTCTTT
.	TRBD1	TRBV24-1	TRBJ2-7	CATSDLRGWPSYEQYF	TGTGCCACCAGTGACCTCAGGGGGTGGCCCTCCTACGAGCAGTACTTC
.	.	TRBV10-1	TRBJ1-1	CASSDDTSRAAFF	TGCGCCAGCAGTGACGACACCTCGAGGGCAGCTTTCTTT
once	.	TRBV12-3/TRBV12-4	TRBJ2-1	CASSPHWPAQFF	TGTGCCAGCAGTCCTCATTGGCCAGCGCAGTTCTTC
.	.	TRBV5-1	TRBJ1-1	CASSSGSALQNTEAFF	TGCGCCAGCAGCTCCGGGTCGGCACTTCAGAACACTGAAGCTTTCTTT
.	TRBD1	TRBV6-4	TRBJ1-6	CASSRGINNSPLHF	TGTGCCAGCAGCAGGGGGATCAATAATTCACCCCTCCACTTT
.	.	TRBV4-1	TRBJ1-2	CASSPASRQDFYGYTF	TGCGCCAGTAGTCCTGCCTCGAGGCAGGATTTCTATGGCTACACCTTC
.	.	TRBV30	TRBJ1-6	CAWSVVDKSPLHF	TGTGCCTGGAGTGTTGTCGACAAATCACCCCTCCACTTT
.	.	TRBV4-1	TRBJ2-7	CASSQEDGTPYEQYF	TGCGCCAGCAGCCAAGAAGACGGGACACCCTACGAGCAGTACTTC
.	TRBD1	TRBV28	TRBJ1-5	CASSLYRQGVTNQPQHF	TGTGCCAGCAGTTTATACCGACAGGGAGTTACCAATCAGCCCCAGCATTTT
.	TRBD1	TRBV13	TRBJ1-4	CASSHRGLEKLFF	TGTGCCAGCAGCCACAGGGGGCTAGAAAAACTGTTTTTT
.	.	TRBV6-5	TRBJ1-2	CASSYGPNYGYTF	TGTGCCAGCAGTTATGGCCCTAACTATGGCTACACCTTC
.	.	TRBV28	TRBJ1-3	CASSPPIGLATGNTIYF	TGTGCCAGCAGCCCCCCCATCGGGTTGGCTACGGGAAACACCATATATTTT
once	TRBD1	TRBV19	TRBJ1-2	CASRPGTGASYGYTF	TGTGCCAGTAGACCCGGGACAGGGGCCAGCTATGGCTACACCTTC
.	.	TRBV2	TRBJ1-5	CASGENLRQPQHF	TGTGCCAGTGGAGAAAACCTCCGGCAGCCCCAGCATTTT
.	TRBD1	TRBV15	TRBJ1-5	CATSSGDREDQPQHF	TGTGCCACCAGCAGTGGGGACAGGGAAGATCAGCCCCAGCATTTT
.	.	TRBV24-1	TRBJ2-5	CATSEWGKETQYF	TGTGCCACCAGTGAGTGGGGAAAAGAGACCCAGTACTTC
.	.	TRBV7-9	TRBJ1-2	CASSSEAYGYTF	TGTGCCAGCAGCTCGGAGGCATATGGCTACACCTTC
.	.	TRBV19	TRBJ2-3	CASTYSGKSTDTQYF	TGTGCCAGTACCTATAGCGGAAAAAGCACAGATACGCAGTATTTT
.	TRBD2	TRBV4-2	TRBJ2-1	CASSHPRSGGNYNEQFF	TGTGCCAGCAGCCATCCTCGAAGCGGGGGGAATTACAATGAGCAGTTCTTC
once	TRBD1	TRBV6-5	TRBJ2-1	CASSPGQDEQFF	TGTGCCAGCAGCCCAGGACAGGACGAGCAGTTCTTC
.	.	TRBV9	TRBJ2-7	CASSTHGVGYEQYF	TGTGCCAGCAGCACCCATGGGGTCGGCTACGAGCAGTACTTC
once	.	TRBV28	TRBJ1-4	CASSLEGSTNEKLFF	TGTGCCAGCAGTTTGGAGGGCTCAACTAATGAAAAACTGTTTTTT
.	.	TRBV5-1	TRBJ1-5	CASSLGGAQPQHF	TGCGCCAGCAGCTTGGGAGGGGCTCAGCCCCAGCATTTT
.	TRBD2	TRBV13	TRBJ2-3	CASSPWSGGEDTDTQYF	TGTGCCAGCAGCCCGTGGAGCGGGGGGGAGGACACAGATACGCAGTATTTT
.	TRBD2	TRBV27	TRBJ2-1	CASSLSSSGASYNEQFF	TGTGCCAGCAGTTTATCTTCTAGCGGGGCTTCCTACAATGAGCAGTTCTTC
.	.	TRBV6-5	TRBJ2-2	CASSYRGFGELFF	TGTGCCAGCAGTTACCGGGGCTTCGGGGAGCTGTTTTTT
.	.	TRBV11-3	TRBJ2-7	CASSPRWGSHEQYF	TGTGCCAGCAGCCCCCGCTGGGGGTCCCACGAGCAGTACTTC
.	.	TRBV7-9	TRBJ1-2	CASSIGGHTNYGYTF	TGTGCCAGCAGCATTGGGGGACATACTAACTATGGCTACACCTTC
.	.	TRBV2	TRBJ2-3	CASSEYRDTQYF	TGTGCCAGCAGTGAATACAGGGATACGCAGTATTTT
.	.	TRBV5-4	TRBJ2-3	CASSLAASGTDTQYF	TGTGCCAGCAGCTTGGCCGCTAGCGGCACAGATACGCAGTATTTT
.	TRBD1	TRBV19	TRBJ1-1	CASSPERQGYTEAFF	TGTGCCAGTAGTCCTGAGCGACAGGGCTACACTGAAGCTTTCTTT
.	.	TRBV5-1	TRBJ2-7	CASSLGRGGYEQYF	TGCGCCAGCAGCTTGGGCAGGGGAGGGTACGAGCAGTACTTC
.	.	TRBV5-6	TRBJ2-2	CASSLRGLTGELFF	TGTGCCAGCAGCTTGAGGGGACTTACCGGGGAGCTGTTTTTT
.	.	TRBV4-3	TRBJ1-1	CASSREGHQNTEAFF	TGCGCCAGCAGCCGCGAGGGACACCAGAACACTGAAGCTTTCTTT
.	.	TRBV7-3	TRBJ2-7	CASSLNGGSSYEQYF	TGTGCCAGCAGCTTAAACGGGGGAAGCTCCTACGAGCAGTACTTC
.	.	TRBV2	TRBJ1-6	CASIGRANSPLHF	TGTGCCAGCATCGGCAGGGCTAATTCACCCCTCCACTTT
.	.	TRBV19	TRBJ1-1	CASSIDADMNTEAFF	TGTGCCAGTAGTATAGATGCAGACATGAACACTGAAGCTTTCTTT
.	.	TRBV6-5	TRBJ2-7	CASSQDRTYEQYF	TGTGCCAGCAGTCAGGACAGAACCTACGAGCAGTACTTC